The 4 T cell receptor beta chains reported below all come from one sample, sequenced in a study of CD8+ T cells in alopecia areata. cDNA serving as the sequencing template came from extracted, reverse transcribed RNA. TCRdb keeps only in-frame clones here, not all; method: immunoSEQ multiplex PCR. The sample includes roughly 150,000 clones, about nine tenths of them seen just once. The specimen was CD8+ T cells sorted from blood, collected at week 0. The receptors shown here come from a human donor with alopecia areata.

The J gene is TRBJ2-1, the V gene TRBV27; 12 nucleotides align to TRBD2. The J segment lost 3 bases and the V segment lost 6 bases, leaving 3 bases of the junction unmatched. CDR3 length equals 15 residues. Germline V gene lookup returns CDR1 MNHEY and CDR2 SMNVEV (reference sequence). The DNA of the CDR3 is TGTGCCAGCAGATTGACTAGCGGGGGCTACAATGAGCAGTTCTTC. It codes for CASRLTSGGYNEQFF.

The rearrangement joins TRBV2 to TRBJ2-1; no definite D call. Trimming pared 7 bases from V and 7 bases from J, leaving 11 bases between. The CDR3 sequence is 12 residues long. CDR1 and CDR2 (germline): SNHLY, FYNNEI. In DNA, the CDR3 is TGTGCCAGCATACAAGGGATAAATGAGCAGTTCTTC. Protein product: CASIQGINEQFF.

The chain employs TRBV6-1 and TRBJ2-7, with D uncertain. Germline V CDR1 and CDR2: MNHNS, SASEGT. This CDR3 spans 11 amino acids. The V end lost 7 bases, the J end lost 3 bases, and 7 bases lay between the germline ends. The DNA of the CDR3 is TGTGCCAGCACTTTCGGCTACGAGCAGTACTTC. Translating gives CASTFGYEQYF.

The V call is TRBV7-9, the J call TRBJ2-7; unclear D gene. The germline gives CDR1 SEHNR, CDR2 FQNEAQ (reference sequence). This CDR3 comprises 12 residues. V gave up 3 bases and J gave up 6 bases, with 9 bases separating them. CDR3 sequence: CASSFHPLEQYF. The CDR3 DNA reads TGTGCCAGCAGCTTTCACCCACTCGAGCAGTACTTC. Looking up the rest from reference TRBV7-9 and TRBJ2-7 gives the full variable domain: DTGVSQNPRHKITKRGQNVTFRCDPISEHNRLYWYRQTLGQGPEFLTYFQNEAQLEKSRLLSDRFSAERPKGSFSTLEIQRTEQGDSAMYLCASSFHPLEQYFGPGTRLTVT.